One sample yielded the 18 T cell receptor beta chains listed below, sequenced in a study of blood T cell repertoires in COVID-19. TCRdb's copy holds only in-frame clones and misses some; the assay was immunoSEQ multiplex PCR. Of 250,000 or so clones detected, 80% to 90% appear once; the ten largest clones hold 3.5% to 5.5%. Sequenced sample: peripheral blood. The receptors were sampled from a woman aged 40 to 49 who had recovered from COVID-19.

The chain uses TRBV7-2 and TRBJ2-3, with unresolved D. Germline assignment: CDR1 SGHTA and CDR2 FQGNSA. The ends were cut back, 3 bases at V and 0 bases at J, with 16 bases in the middle. The CDR3 covers 17 residues. The CDR3 bases are TGTGCCAGCAGCTTTTACTGGAGAGGCTCTAGCACAGATACGCAGTATTTT. It codes for CASSFYWRGSSTDTQYF. Looking up the rest from reference TRBV7-2 and TRBJ2-3 gives the full variable domain: GAGVSQSPSNKVTEKGKDVELRCDPISGHTALYWYRQSLGQGLEFLIYFQGNSAPDKSGLPSDRFSAERTGGSVSTLTIQRTQQEDSAVYLCASSFYWRGSSTDTQYFGPGTRLTVL.

The V gene is TRBV12-5, the J gene TRBJ2-7; 7 nucleotides align to TRBD2. V was pared by 4 bases and J by 1 base, with 13 bases of the junction left unmatched. The CDR3 covers 17 residues. Looked up from germline, CDR1 is LGHNT and CDR2 is FRNRAP. CDR3 in amino acids: CASGWDGIAGRSYEQYV. CDR3 DNA: TGTGCTAGTGGTTGGGACGGGATAGCGGGTAGATCCTACGAGCAGTACGTC.

The genes are TRBV7-9 and TRBJ1-1; 9 positions agree with TRBD1. V lost 5 bases, J lost 1 base, and 11 bases stayed unmatched. The CDR3 runs to 17 residues. Per the germline V gene, CDR1 is SEHNR and CDR2 is FQNEAQ (reference sequence). In nucleotides, the CDR3 is TGTGCCAGCAGCCTTGGACAGGGGTCTTACCCGAACACTGAAGCTTTCTTT. It specifies CASSLGQGSYPNTEAFF.

CDR3 nucleotides: TGTGCCTGGAGCGGAGCCCGGACCGGGGAGCTGTTTTTT. It codes for CAWSGARTGELFF. V gene TRBV30 combines with J gene TRBJ2-2; D unclear. The CDR3 runs to 13 residues. V was trimmed by 3 bases and J by 5 bases, leaving 10 bases between them. Germline V gene sequence: CDR1 GTSNPN, CDR2 SVGIG (reference sequence). The whole variable domain, remainder taken from reference TRBV30 and TRBJ2-2, is SQTIHQWPATLVQPVGSPLSLECTVEGTSNPNLYWYRQAAGRGLQLLFYSVGIGQISSEVPQNLSASRPQDRQFILSSKKLLLSDSGFYLCAWSGARTGELFFGEGSRLTVL.

This clone was seen once. The chain is built from TRBV4-1 and TRBJ1-2, with TRBD1 as a possible D gene (6 bases). Trimming took 0 bases from V and 6 from J, leaving 11 bases between them. Germline values: CDR1 MGHRA, CDR2 YSYEKL. CDR3 length equals 14 residues. The DNA for the CDR3 is TGCGCCAGCAGCCAAGAATCAGGGGTCGATGGCTACACCTTC. It codes for CASSQESGVDGYTF.

V usage is TRBV27 and J usage is TRBJ1-2, with 7 bases lining up with TRBD1. CDR3 length: 14 amino acids. CDR1 and CDR2 (germline): MNHEY, SMNVEV (reference sequence). V gave up 9 bases and J gave up 3 bases; unmatched junction bases: 10. CDR3 sequence reads: CASSFSGTDYGYTF. In DNA form, the CDR3 reads TGTGCCAGTTCCTTCTCCGGGACAGACTATGGCTACACCTTC.

Comments on this clone: Different DNA sequences within this sample yield the same CDR3. CDR3 nucleotide sequence: TGCGCCAGCAGCTTGGGACAGGGGTTCGACGAGCAGTACTTC. Its protein product is CASSLGQGFDEQYF. The genes are TRBV5-1 and TRBJ2-7; 8 bases agree with TRBD1. The junction had 4 bases not matched to a gene; V was cut back by 0 bases and J by 5 bases. The CDR3 covers 14 residues. In germline, CDR1 is SGHRS, CDR2 YFSETQ.

The CDR3 DNA reads TGTGCCAGCAGCTTGGCCGGGGGCTCCTACGAGCAGTACTTC. This sequence encodes CASSLAGGSYEQYF. The rearrangement uses TRBV5-5 and TRBJ2-7; possible D gene TRBD2, 6 bases. This CDR3 has 14 residues. Trimming left V 0 bases short and J 0 bases short, with 7 bases between. Looked up from germline, CDR1 is SGHKS and CDR2 is YYEKEE (reference sequence).

The V and J genes are TRBV7-9 and TRBJ2-2; 7 bases agree with TRBD2. The CDR3 runs to 17 residues. The trim removed 1 base at V and 1 base at J, leaving 6 bases unmatched. From germline, CDR1 is SEHNR and CDR2 FQNEAQ (reference sequence). The CDR3 reads CASSLVASGWNTGELFF. The CDR3 DNA follows: TGTGCCAGCAGCTTAGTGGCTAGCGGATGGAACACCGGGGAGCTGTTTTTT.

This clone was observed once. The rearrangement links TRBV15 to TRBJ1-3, with 8 bases identical to TRBD1. The CDR3 runs 14 residues. With V trimmed by 7 bases and J by 9 bases, 11 bases remained unmatched. The germline CDR1 and CDR2 sequences are LNHNV and YYDKDF (reference sequence). CDR3 DNA sequence: TGTGCCACCAAGGACAGGGTCGGCGCAGGCACCATATATTTT. This sequence encodes CATKDRVGAGTIYF.

In this sample, this clone turned up a few times. The gene calls are TRBV24-1 and TRBJ1-1; perhaps TRBD1 as D (6 bases). Between the trimmed V and J ends, which lost 4 bases and 9 bases, there was a span of 11 bases. Germline V gene data show CDR1 as KGHDR and CDR2 as SFDVKD. The CDR3 runs to 12 residues. The CDR3, as DNA: TGTGCCACCAGTGACCCAGGGGAGCAAGCTTTCTTT. Encoded protein: CATSDPGEQAFF.

The V gene is TRBV20-1, the J gene TRBJ1-6; D may be TRBD1 (5 bases). Between the trimmed V and J ends, which lost 3 bases and 7 bases, there was a span of 13 bases. Germline V lookup: CDR1 DFQATT, CDR2 SNEGSKA (reference sequence). The CDR3 spans 14 residues. The CDR3 nucleotides are TGCAGTGCTAGTCTGGCGGACAAGAATTCACCCCTCCACTTT. It is translated as CSASLADKNSPLHF.

The CDR3: CASSLAGGHQPQHF. The DNA of the CDR3 is TGTGCCAGCAGCTTAGCGGGAGGGCACCAGCCCCAGCATTTT. The chain carries TRBV7-2 and TRBJ1-5; D uncertain. The CDR3 loop spans 14 amino acids. The germline CDR1 and CDR2 sequences are SGHTA and FQGNSA. V gave up 0 bases and J gave up 7 bases, with 10 bases separating them.

The chain joins TRBV5-4 to TRBJ2-5, with TRBD1 matching 9 bases. V trimming: 5 bases; J trimming: 3 bases; junction bases outside the gene matches: 2. This CDR3 comprises 13 residues. Germline assignment: CDR1 SGHNT and CDR2 YYREEE (reference sequence). The CDR3 loop is CASSTGGEETQYF. The CDR3 DNA sequence: TGTGCCAGCAGTACAGGGGGCGAAGAGACCCAGTACTTC.

This clone was detected only a few times. J is TRBJ2-7 and V is TRBV3-1 (or the pseudogene TRBV3-2); D is possibly TRBD1 (6 bases). Germline V gene data show CDR1 as LGHDT and CDR2 as YNNKEL (reference sequence). Trimming pared 0 bases from V and 6 bases from J, leaving 15 bases between. This CDR3 comprises 15 residues. The CDR3 DNA follows: TGTGCCAGCAGCCAAGAGCAGGGGCCGACTTCCGAGCAGTACTTC. It codes for CASSQEQGPTSEQYF.

The V call is TRBV12-5, the J call TRBJ1-6, with D hard to call. Germline V CDR1 and CDR2: LGHNT, FRNRAP. CDR3 length: 14 residues. V lost 2 bases to trimming and J lost 7 bases, with 9 bases between them. CDR3 DNA sequence: TGTGCTAGTGGTTTGTCGACGGGAAATTCACCCCTCCACTTT. Its protein product is CASGLSTGNSPLHF.

This chain links TRBV9 with TRBJ2-2; 10 nucleotides line up with TRBD2. The trim removed 1 base at V and 0 bases at J, leaving 6 bases unmatched. This CDR3 spans 18 amino acids. The germline gives CDR1 SGDLS, CDR2 YYNGEE. The CDR3 reads CASSVLAGDFANTGELFF. CDR3 sequence (DNA): TGTGCCAGCAGCGTACTAGCGGGGGATTTCGCGAACACCGGGGAGCTGTTTTTT.

The rearrangement joins TRBV20-1 to TRBJ2-7, with 8 bases matching TRBD1. This CDR3 contains 11 residues. Per germline, CDR1 DFQATT and CDR2 SNEGSKA (reference sequence). Trimming cost V 5 bases and J 7 bases; bases outside gene matches: 4. CDR3: CSAWTGTEQYF. The DNA of the CDR3 is TGCAGTGCTTGGACAGGGACGGAGCAGTACTTC.